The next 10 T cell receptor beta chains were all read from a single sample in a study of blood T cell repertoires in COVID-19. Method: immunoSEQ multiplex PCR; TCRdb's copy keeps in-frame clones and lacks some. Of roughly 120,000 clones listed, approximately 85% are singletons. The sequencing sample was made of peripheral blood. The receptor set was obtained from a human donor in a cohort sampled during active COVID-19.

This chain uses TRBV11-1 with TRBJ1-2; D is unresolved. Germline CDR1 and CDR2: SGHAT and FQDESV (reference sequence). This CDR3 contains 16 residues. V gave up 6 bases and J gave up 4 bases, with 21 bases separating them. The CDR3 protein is CASRQNRRPRVYGYTF. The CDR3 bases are TGTGCCAGCAGACAAAACAGACGCCCGAGGGTCTATGGCTACACCTTC.

The CDR3 DNA sequence: TGTGCCAGTAGTAAAGGACAGCATACTCAAGAGACCCAGTACTTC. It specifies CASSKGQHTQETQYF. The V call is TRBV19, the J call TRBJ2-5, with a weak D call TRBD1 (6 bases). V lost 4 bases, J lost 2 bases, and 14 bases lay in between. CDR3 size: 15 residues. The V gene's germline CDR1 is LNHDA and CDR2 SQIVND (reference sequence).

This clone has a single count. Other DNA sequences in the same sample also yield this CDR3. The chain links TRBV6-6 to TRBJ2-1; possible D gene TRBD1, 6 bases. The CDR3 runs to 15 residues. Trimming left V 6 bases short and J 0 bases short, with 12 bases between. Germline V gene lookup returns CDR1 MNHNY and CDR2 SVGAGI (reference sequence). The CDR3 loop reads CASRDRPSSYNEQFF. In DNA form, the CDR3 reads TGTGCCAGCAGGGACAGACCCAGCTCCTACAATGAGCAGTTCTTC.

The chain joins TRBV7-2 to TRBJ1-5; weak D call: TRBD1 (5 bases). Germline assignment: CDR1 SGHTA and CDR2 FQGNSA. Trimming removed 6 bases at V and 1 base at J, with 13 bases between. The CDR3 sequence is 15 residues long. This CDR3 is CASSPPGDSNQPQHF. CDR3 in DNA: TGTGCCAGCAGTCCCCCGGGGGACAGCAATCAGCCCCAGCATTTT.

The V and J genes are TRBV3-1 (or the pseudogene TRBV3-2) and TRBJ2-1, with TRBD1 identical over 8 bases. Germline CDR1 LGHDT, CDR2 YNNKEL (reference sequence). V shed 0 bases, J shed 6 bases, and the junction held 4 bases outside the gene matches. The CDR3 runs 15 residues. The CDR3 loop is CASSQEGQGANEQFF. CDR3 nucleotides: TGTGCCAGCAGCCAAGAGGGGCAGGGGGCCAATGAGCAGTTCTTC.

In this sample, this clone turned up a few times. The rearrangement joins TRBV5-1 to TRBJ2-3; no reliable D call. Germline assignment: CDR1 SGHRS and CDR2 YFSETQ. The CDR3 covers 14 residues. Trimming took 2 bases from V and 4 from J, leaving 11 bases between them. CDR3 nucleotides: TGCGCCAGCAGCTTCTACCGAGGCGCAGATACGCAGTATTTT. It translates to CASSFYRGADTQYF.

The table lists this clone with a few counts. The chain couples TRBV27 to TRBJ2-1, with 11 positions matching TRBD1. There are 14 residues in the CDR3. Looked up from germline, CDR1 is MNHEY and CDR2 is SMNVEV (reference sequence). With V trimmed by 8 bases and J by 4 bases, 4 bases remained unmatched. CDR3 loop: CASGQGAAYNEQFF. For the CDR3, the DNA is TGTGCCAGCGGACAGGGGGCTGCTTACAATGAGCAGTTCTTC.

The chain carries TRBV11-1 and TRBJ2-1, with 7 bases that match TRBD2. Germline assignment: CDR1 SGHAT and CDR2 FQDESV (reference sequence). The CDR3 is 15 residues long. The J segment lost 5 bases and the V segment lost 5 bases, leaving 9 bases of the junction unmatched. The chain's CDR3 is CASSHPGLGDNEQFF. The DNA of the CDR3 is TGTGCCAGCAGCCATCCCGGACTAGGTGACAATGAGCAGTTCTTC. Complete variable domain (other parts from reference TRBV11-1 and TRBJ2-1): EAEVAQSPRYKITEKSQAVAFWCDPISGHATLYWYRQILGQGPELLVQFQDESVVDDSQLPKDRFSAERLKGVDSTLKIQPAELGDSAMYLCASSHPGLGDNEQFFGPGTRLTVL.

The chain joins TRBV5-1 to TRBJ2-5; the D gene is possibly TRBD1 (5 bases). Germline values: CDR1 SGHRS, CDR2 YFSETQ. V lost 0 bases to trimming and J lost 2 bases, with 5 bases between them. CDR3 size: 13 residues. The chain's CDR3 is CASSLGQQETQYF. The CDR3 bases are TGCGCCAGCAGCTTGGGACAGCAAGAGACCCAGTACTTC. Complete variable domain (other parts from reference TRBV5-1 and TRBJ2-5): KAGVTQTPRYLIKTRGQQVTLSCSPISGHRSVSWYQQTPGQGLQFLFEYFSETQRNKGNFPGRFSGRQFSNSRSEMNVSTLELGDSALYLCASSLGQQETQYFGPGTRLLVL.

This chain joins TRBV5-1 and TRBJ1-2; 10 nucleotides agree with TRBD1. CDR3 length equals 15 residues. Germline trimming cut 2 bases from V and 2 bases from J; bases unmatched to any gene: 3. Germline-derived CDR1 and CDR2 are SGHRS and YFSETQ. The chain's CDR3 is CASSFGQGGNYGYTF. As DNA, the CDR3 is TGCGCCAGCAGCTTTGGACAGGGGGGGAACTATGGCTACACCTTC.